This T cell receptor (beta chain) came from a study of a mutant IDH1 vaccine in newly diagnosed glioma. Time point defined: baseline, week 1 (first vaccination visit). Documented treatment: pre-vaccination baseline after standard-of-care therapy. The repertoire was sequenced with immunoSEQ multiplex PCR; TCRdb's copy has only in-frame clones and lacks some. There are around 50,000 clones in the sample; roughly 89% occur only once, and around 2.5% lies in the top ten. Trimming stripped 0 bases from V and 0 bases from J, with 2 bases between. The CDR3 is 13 residues long. The germline V gene has CDR1 SGHRS and CDR2 YFSETQ. In its sample, this clone was seen a few times.

This sample comprised PBMCs, obtained from a glioma patient treated with radiotherapy, temozolomide or both. The TCR sequence derives from a man aged 40-50 years with glioma. The chain has TRBV5-1 and TRBJ2-3; D call uncertain. CDR3 DNA sequence: TGCGCCAGCAGCTTGGAGAGCACAGATACGCAGTATTTT. The encoded protein is CASSLESTDTQYF.